The entry below describes one T cell receptor (beta chain). Its specificity is unknown. TCRdb processed the PCR reads anew with MiXCR; each CDR3 protein has one entry. The sample has around 10,000 distinct CDR3 sequences, over 40% seen once. Time point: after preoperative PTX-NDP chemotherapy. Patients received paclitaxel-nedaplatin as preoperative chemotherapy before surgery. This sample was included in a study of esophageal squamous cell carcinoma under preoperative chemotherapy. Background on the study: Both tumor-infiltrating lymphocytes and peripheral blood T cells were profiled. Study-wide findings and caveats: Peripheral T cells showed a significant TCR diversity increase after chemotherapy, unlike tumor-infiltrating lymphocytes.

This material was obtained from a patient given preoperative chemotherapy. This TCR derives from a human donor with esophageal squamous cell carcinoma. The donor label of this sample is uncertain.

The CDR3 sequence: CASSLALGDYEQYF. The CDR3 DNA reads TGCGCCAGCAGCTTGGCACTAGGGGACTACGAGCAGTACTTC. This chain joins TRBV5-1 and TRBJ2-7; D tentatively reads TRBD1 or TRBD2 (5 bases each). V lost 0 bases and J 3 bases, leaving 10 bases between the germline ends. CDR3 size: 14 residues. Germline CDR1 SGHRS, CDR2 YFSETQ.